Sequencing of this T cell receptor (beta chain) was carried out in a study of T cells in Graves' hyperthyroidism and ophthalmopathy. Regions amplified from RNA transcripts were the TCR beta CDR3 regions. TCR CDR3 regions were first amplified by RT-PCR with HTBI primers. TCRdb re-derived calls from the multiplex PCR reads in MiXCR, one entry per CDR3 protein. The profile shows 300,000 to 500,000 distinct CDR3 sequences, 14% to 15% of them singletons. The V gene lost 8 bases and the J gene lost 0 bases, with 13 bases spanning the gap. This CDR3 comprises 14 residues. Germline V gene sequence: CDR1 SNHLY, CDR2 FYNNEI. This clonotype was seen only once.

The source is a woman in her 30s with Graves' hyperthyroidism. Sequencing was performed on blood. The rearrangement links TRBV2 to TRBJ1-1; D is uncertain. CDR3 sequence (DNA): TGTGCCAGCCGATGGGAACAGATGAACACTGAAGCTTTCTTT. It encodes CASRWEQMNTEAFF. The whole variable domain, filled in from reference TRBV2 and TRBJ1-1, reads EPEVTQTPSHQVTQMGQEVILRCVPISNHLYFYWYRQILGQKVEFLVSFYNNEISEKSEIFDDQFSVERPDGSNFTLKIRSTKLEDSAMYFCASRWEQMNTEAFFGQGTRLTVV.